This T cell receptor beta chain was recorded in a study of blood T cell repertoires in COVID-19. Study in general: In each case, the material was cDNA or gDNA derived from T cells, B-cell-depleted T cells, or PBMCs.

Authors' analysis steps: Cell counts per sample came from amplifying reference gene primers. Data came from immunoSEQ multiplex PCR; TCRdb stores just in-frame clones and leaves some out. V and J calls and clone size are copied from that table; D and trimming were computed from the DNA. The repertoire holds under 250,000 clones, with around 80% as singletons. The germline gives CDR1 LNHNV, CDR2 YYDKDF (reference sequence). The CDR3 has 18 residues. V shed 3 bases, J shed 11 bases, and the junction held 21 bases outside the gene matches. This TCR was recovered from a woman aged 18-35 years with acute or convalescent COVID-19. V gene TRBV15 combines with J gene TRBJ1-4; 7 bases are shared with TRBD1. The sequencing input was peripheral blood. Written as DNA, the CDR3 is TGTGCCACCAGCAGCCTCGGAACCGGGACAGCCGATAGGGGGAAACTGTTTTTT. Translated: CATSSLGTGTADRGKLFF.